This T cell receptor beta chain was obtained from a study of OX40 agonist ivuxolimab in advanced cancers. About the study as a whole: The costimulatory receptor OX40 (CD134) was targeted by ivuxolimab, a fully human IgG2 agonistic monoclonal antibody. Partial responses occurred in three dose-escalation patients, of whom one had hepatocellular carcinoma and two had cutaneous melanoma. The purpose of peripheral TCRbeta sequencing was to test whether ivuxolimab changed TCR sequence diversity and led to clonal T-cell expansion. The paper describes the monotherapy dose-escalation part (N of about 57 patients) of the phase I trial of ivuxolimab. Prior anti-PD-1, anti-PD-L1 or anti-CTLA-4 therapy was permitted, and 30% to 45% of dose-escalation patients had received checkpoint inhibitors. Of the 50 to 55 dose-escalation patients, hepatocellular carcinoma was present in around 19, melanoma in about 15, renal cell carcinoma in 9 and head and neck cancer in 9. Intravenous ivuxolimab was administered to patients every 2 weeks at six dose levels: 0.01, 0.1, 0.3, 1.5, 3 and 10 mg/kg. In the dose-escalation cohort, 82.7% of patients were male, and the mean age was approximately 64 years, with a range of roughly 20 to 85. The full study reports these points: The antigen specificity of the clonally expanded peripheral T cells was not determined. At doses of 0.1 to 3.0 mg/kg, clonal expansion of both CD4+ and CD8+ blood T cells was observed from baseline to week 6. Low levels of normalized T-cell clonal expansion were also shown by some nonresponding patients. Partial responders in the 0.1-3.0 mg/kg groups had among the lowest normalized peripheral clonal expansion, especially among CD8+ T cells. On average, CD8+ T cells showed more expanded clones than CD4+ T cells after ivuxolimab.

In the case of this clone: Its antigen remains unidentified. No qualities accompany the bases; no much larger clone lies one base away.

The V and J ends are trimmed by 3 bases and 0 bases, leaving 19 bases between them. Via the germline V gene, CDR1 is LGHNT and CDR2 FRNRAP. The CDR3, from cysteine to phenylalanine, totals 18 residues. Only the CDR3 DNA is retained, 54 bases long and in frame from the first base. For sequencing of the TCRbeta CDR3 region, genomic DNA was extracted from the sorted cells. The immunoSEQ Assay was used for sequencing of TCRbeta CDR3 regions. TCRdb re-hosts the immuneACCESS table, in-frame sequences only. Its copies lack some clones; in the studies checked, an unresolved V gene accounts for under half of them, and the cause for the rest is not known. This sample holds about 40,000 clones; roughly 84% were observed only once. Of the sample, roughly 16% is held by the ten largest clones. Patients with autoimmune disease history or receiving systemic immunosuppression were excluded from the trial. Peripheral blood for TCR sequencing was collected from all dose cohorts at baseline, on cycle 4 day 1, and on cycle 7 day 1. The samples were drawn from a first-in-human, open-label, multicenter phase I dose-escalation trial of ivuxolimab. Adults with locally advanced or metastatic head and neck squamous cell, hepatocellular, melanoma or renal cell carcinoma were enrolled in the trial. CD4+ and CD8+ T cells were sorted separately from peripheral blood before TCR sequencing.

Sequenced material: CD4+ or CD8+ T cells sorted from blood, taken in a trial of the OX40 agonist ivuxolimab. In this chain, TRBV12-5 is recombined with TRBJ2-3, with no confidently assigned D gene. The sequence derives from an adult with an advanced solid tumor such as melanoma, head and neck, liver or kidney cancer. The DNA sequence is as follows: TGTGCTAGTGGTTTCTCCGCCACCCACACTTCTAGCACAGATACGCAGTATTTT. Its protein reads: CASGFSATHTSSTDTQYF. The CDR3 plus the reference TRBV12-5 and TRBJ2-3 genes for the other parts give the full variable domain: DARVTQTPRHKVTEMGQEVTMRCQPILGHNTVFWYRQTMMQGLELLAYFRNRAPLDDSGMPKDRFSAEMPDATLATLKIQPSEPRDSAVYFCASGFSATHTSSTDTQYFGPGTRLTVL.